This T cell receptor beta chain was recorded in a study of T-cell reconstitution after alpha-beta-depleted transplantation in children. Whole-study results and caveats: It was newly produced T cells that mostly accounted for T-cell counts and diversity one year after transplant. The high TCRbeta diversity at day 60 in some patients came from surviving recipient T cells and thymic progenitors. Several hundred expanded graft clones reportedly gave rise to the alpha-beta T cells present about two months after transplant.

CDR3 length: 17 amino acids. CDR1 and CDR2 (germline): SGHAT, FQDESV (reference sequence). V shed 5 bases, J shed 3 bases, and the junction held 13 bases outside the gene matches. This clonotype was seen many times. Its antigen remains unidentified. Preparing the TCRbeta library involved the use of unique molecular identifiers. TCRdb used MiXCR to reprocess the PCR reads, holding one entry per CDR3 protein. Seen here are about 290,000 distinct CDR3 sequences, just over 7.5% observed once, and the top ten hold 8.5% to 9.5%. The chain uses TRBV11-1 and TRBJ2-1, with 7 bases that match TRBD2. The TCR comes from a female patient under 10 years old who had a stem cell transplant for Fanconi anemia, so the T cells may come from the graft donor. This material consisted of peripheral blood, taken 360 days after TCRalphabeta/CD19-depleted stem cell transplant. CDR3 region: CASSATPGLQNYNEQFF. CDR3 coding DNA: TGTGCCAGCAGCGCAACACCGGGACTACAAAACTACAATGAGCAGTTCTTC.